What follows are 26 T cell receptor beta chains derived from one specimen sequenced in a study of CD8+ T cells in alopecia areata. As to treatment: oral pan-JAK inhibitor, 5-10 mg twice daily. Reverse transcribed after extraction, RNA yielded cDNA as the sequencing template. The data were produced by immunoSEQ multiplex PCR, yet TCRdb's version contains in-frame clones alone and is incomplete. The profile shows roughly 210,000 clones, around two fifths of them singletons. Sample: CD4+ T cells sorted from blood, taken at approximately week 36, from a patient treated with tofacitinib. All receptors derive from a human donor with alopecia areata.

The gene calls are TRBV7-2 and TRBJ2-5; D is ambiguous. The CDR3 length is 12 residues. CDR1 and CDR2 (germline): SGHTA, FQGNSA. The germline V and J ends were trimmed by 5 bases and 5 bases, with 9 bases remaining between them. CDR3 loop: CASSLSAETQYF. The CDR3 coding sequence is TGTGCCAGCAGCCTTTCGGCGGAGACCCAGTACTTC.

V is TRBV29-1 and J is TRBJ2-3; D remains ambiguous. V lost 8 bases to trimming and J lost 5 bases, with 11 bases between them. The CDR3 extends over 11 amino acids. The V gene's germline CDR1 is SQVTM and CDR2 ANQGSEA. Here the CDR3 reads CSLTLGDTQYF. The CDR3 DNA follows: TGCAGCCTGACGTTGGGAGATACGCAGTATTTT.

Only a few counts were recorded for this clone. The CDR3 region is CSVTTPYEQYF. The CDR3 DNA follows: TGCAGCGTGACTACCCCCTACGAGCAGTACTTC. The chain links TRBV29-1 to TRBJ2-7, with D perhaps TRBD2 (5 bases). Looked up from germline, CDR1 is SQVTM and CDR2 is ANQGSEA. Between the trimmed V and J ends, which lost 6 bases and 2 bases, there was a span of 8 bases. The CDR3 has 11 residues.

The V gene is TRBV4-2, the J gene TRBJ1-1; D gene ambiguous. From germline, CDR1 is LGHNA and CDR2 YNFKEQ. V was shortened by 1 base and J by 5 bases, with 20 bases between the two germline ends. The CDR3 runs 17 residues. CDR3 protein: CASSQVWGGSLITEAFF. CDR3 DNA sequence: TGTGCCAGCAGCCAAGTATGGGGTGGAAGTCTTATAACTGAAGCTTTCTTT.

The chain is built from TRBV9 and TRBJ2-3, with 16 bases lining up with TRBD2. After removal of 2 bases from V and 0 bases from J, the junction contained 0 bases not matched to a gene. Germline CDR1 and CDR2: SGDLS and YYNGEE. This CDR3 spans 17 amino acids. The CDR3 DNA reads TGTGCCAGCAGCGTGGGACTAGCGGGAGGGAGCACAGATACGCAGTATTTT. Encoded protein: CASSVGLAGGSTDTQYF.

This clone was counted ten times or more. The genes are TRBV7-8 and TRBJ1-5; D gene uncertain. Germline loops: CDR1 SGHVS, CDR2 FQNEAQ. The CDR3 sequence is 16 residues long. Deletions cut 0 bases from V and 3 bases from J, with 12 bases between. CDR3 bases: TGTGCCAGCAGCTTAGCCTCGATGCAGACCAATCAGCCCCAGCATTTT. This encodes CASSLASMQTNQPQHF.

The chain uses TRBV30 and TRBJ2-2; possibly TRBD2 for D (6 bases). This CDR3 spans 15 amino acids. Trimming cost V 0 bases and J 1 base, with 9 bases left between them. CDR1 and CDR2 (germline): GTSNPN, SVGIG (reference sequence). The CDR3 here is CAWSVAGLNTGELFF. The CDR3 nucleotides read TGTGCCTGGAGTGTGGCGGGACTGAACACCGGGGAGCTGTTTTTT.

Only a few counts were recorded for this clone. The chain recombines TRBV4-2 with TRBJ2-3, with 11 bases fitting TRBD1. This CDR3 has 15 amino acids. Germline-derived CDR1 and CDR2 are LGHNA and YNFKEQ. Unmatched junction bases numbered 5, after V lost 4 bases and J lost 5 bases. The CDR3 region has the DNA TGTGCCAGCAGCCTGGGACAGGGGGTTCAAGATACGCAGTATTTT. It specifies CASSLGQGVQDTQYF.

This chain joins TRBV5-4 and TRBJ2-1; no definite D call. V was clipped by 5 bases and J by 2 bases, with 11 bases between them. CDR1 and CDR2 from the germline V gene are SGHNT and YYREEE (reference sequence). The length of the CDR3 is 14 residues. The DNA for the CDR3 is TGTGCCAGCAGTTTCGAAGGGACCTACAATGAGCAGTTCTTC. As protein: CASSFEGTYNEQFF.

This sequence joins TRBV27 and TRBJ2-7, with TRBD1 matching over 7 bases. V trimming: 4 bases; J trimming: 1 base; junction bases outside the gene matches: 10. The CDR3 contains 16 residues. CDR1 is MNHEY, CDR2 SMNVEV, per germline (reference sequence). Here the CDR3 reads CASSSPTRTGSYEQYF. The CDR3 DNA follows: TGTGCCAGCAGTTCCCCAACACGGACAGGATCCTACGAGCAGTACTTC.

The chain links TRBV5-4 to TRBJ1-2; a possible D gene is TRBD1 (5 bases). The V end was cut by 0 bases, the J end by 4 bases, with 7 bases between. The germline gives CDR1 SGHNT, CDR2 YYREEE (reference sequence). This CDR3 has 13 amino acids. This chain's CDR3 is CASSLETAYGYTF. DNA for the CDR3: TGTGCCAGCAGCTTGGAGACAGCCTATGGCTACACCTTC.

The chain uses TRBV2 and TRBJ1-4, with 9 nucleotides matching TRBD1. This CDR3 comprises 13 residues. CDR1 and CDR2 from the germline V gene are SNHLY and FYNNEI. The V segment lost 7 bases and the J segment 7 bases; nucleotides outside the gene matches: 4. The CDR3 here is CASTADRGEKLFF. CDR3 DNA sequence: TGTGCCAGCACCGCGGACAGGGGTGAAAAACTGTTTTTT.

The table lists this clone with a few counts. The chain carries TRBV27 and TRBJ2-7; the match to TRBD2 covers 11 bases. The germline V gene encodes CDR1 MNHEY and CDR2 SMNVEV (reference sequence). The CDR3 spans 14 residues. After removal of 6 bases from V and 7 bases from J, the junction contained 8 bases not matched to a gene. CDR3 loop: CASSPGTSGREQYF. CDR3 coding DNA: TGTGCCAGCAGCCCCGGGACTAGCGGTCGGGAGCAGTACTTC.

V usage is TRBV28 and J usage is TRBJ2-5, with 7 nucleotides matching TRBD1. Per germline, CDR1 MDHEN and CDR2 SYDVKM. J lost 5 bases, V lost 6 bases, and 6 bases had no gene match. The CDR3 covers 13 residues. The DNA of the CDR3 is TGTGCCAGCAGAGCGGACAGGCTGGAGACCCAGTACTTC. It translates to CASRADRLETQYF.

In this sample, this clone turned up a few times. The chain combines TRBV6-5 with TRBJ1-2, with 8 bases identical to TRBD1. CDR1 and CDR2 (germline): MNHEY, SVGAGI. CDR3 size: 13 residues. Trimming at V came to 2 bases and at J to 4 bases, leaving 0 bases not matched to a gene. CDR3 DNA sequence: TGTGCCAGCAGTTACGACAGGGGCTATGGCTACACCTTC. Translated: CASSYDRGYGYTF.

This chain joins TRBV30 and TRBJ2-5; TRBD2 aligns across 9 bases. The germline CDR1 and CDR2 sequences are GTSNPN and SVGIG (reference sequence). V lost 2 bases, J lost 5 bases, and 3 bases stayed unmatched. The CDR3 runs 13 residues. The CDR3 sequence is CAWSRSGSETQYF. CDR3 DNA: TGTGCCTGGAGTCGTAGCGGGAGTGAGACCCAGTACTTC.

V gene TRBV29-1 combines with J gene TRBJ2-5; 11 bases are shared with TRBD2. This CDR3 spans 15 amino acids. Germline V gives CDR1 SQVTM, CDR2 ANQGSEA. V lost 6 bases and J lost 5; bases outside the gene matches: 11. In nucleotides, the CDR3 is TGCAGCGTGGGCGGAACTAGCGGGAGCCGGGAGACCCAGTACTTC. This sequence encodes CSVGGTSGSRETQYF. The whole variable domain, filled in from reference TRBV29-1 and TRBJ2-5, reads SAVISQKPSRDICQRGTSLTIQCQVDSQVTMMFWYRQQPGQSLTLIATANQGSEATYESGFVIDKFPISRPNLTFSTLTVSNMSPEDSSIYLCSVGGTSGSRETQYFGPGTRLLVL.

This clone appeared a few times. The rearrangement joins TRBV5-1 to TRBJ2-7; no firm D call. Trimming removed 0 bases at V and 5 bases at J, with 12 bases between. CDR3 length: 14 amino acids. Germline loops: CDR1 SGHRS, CDR2 YFSETQ. CDR3 amino acids: CASSLAGRRDEQYF. In DNA form, the CDR3 reads TGCGCCAGCAGCTTGGCAGGCCGGAGAGACGAGCAGTACTTC.

Only a few counts were recorded for this clone. The V gene is TRBV9, the J gene TRBJ1-2, with 8 bases identical to TRBD1. CDR3 size: 16 residues. CDR1 SGDLS and CDR2 YYNGEE come from the germline V gene. The junction had 12 bases not matched to a gene; V was cut back by 4 bases and J by 4 bases. The CDR3 DNA reads as TGTGCCAGCAGCCCAGATGGGGCAGGGGGCCTCTATGGCTACACCTTC. As protein: CASSPDGAGGLYGYTF.

The chain carries TRBV5-1 and TRBJ2-7; 9 nucleotides align to TRBD1. Germline V gene sequence: CDR1 SGHRS, CDR2 YFSETQ. The V segment lost 3 bases and the J segment 5 bases; nucleotides outside the gene matches: 9. This CDR3 is built from 15 residues. CDR3 sequence: CASSSATGGSHEQYF. The CDR3 DNA reads TGCGCCAGCAGCTCGGCGACAGGGGGATCGCACGAGCAGTACTTC.

CDR3 loop: CSVRQGAGGANVLTF. In DNA form, the CDR3 reads TGCAGCGTGAGACAGGGGGCTGGTGGGGCCAACGTCCTGACTTTC. This chain joins TRBV29-1 and TRBJ2-6, with 10 bases fitting TRBD1. Germline V gene data show CDR1 as SQVTM and CDR2 as ANQGSEA. The CDR3 runs to 15 residues. The J segment lost 3 bases and the V segment lost 6 bases, leaving 5 bases of the junction unmatched.

This clone was seen only a few times. Within the sample, other DNA sequences also encode this same CDR3. This CDR3 is CSARLGYEQYF. In DNA form, the CDR3 reads TGCAGTGCTAGACTGGGCTACGAGCAGTACTTC. The V and J genes are TRBV20-1 and TRBJ2-7; D ambiguous. The CDR3 consists of 11 residues. V lost 2 bases and J lost 3, with 5 bases in between. Germline values: CDR1 DFQATT, CDR2 SNEGSKA (reference sequence).

The rearrangement joins TRBV5-1 to TRBJ2-3, with no clear D. V dropped 7 bases and J dropped 4 bases, with 13 bases sitting between them. Germline-derived CDR1 and CDR2 are SGHRS and YFSETQ. The CDR3 has 13 amino acids. The CDR3 nucleotides read TGCGCCAGCGTCGTGGAACGAGCAGATACGCAGTATTTT. Residues: CASVVERADTQYF.

The chain has TRBV29-1 and TRBJ1-5; possibly TRBD1 for D (5 bases). In germline, CDR1 is SQVTM, CDR2 ANQGSEA. V lost 7 bases and J 2 bases, leaving 12 bases between the germline ends. This CDR3 comprises 13 residues. CDR3 DNA: TGCAGCGCGGCGGGGGTAGGCAATCAGCCCCAGCATTTT. Its translation: CSAAGVGNQPQHF.

This clone was seen many times. The chain has TRBV7-2 and TRBJ2-1; the D is unclear. The germline V gene has CDR1 SGHTA and CDR2 FQGNSA. V was pared by 1 base and J by 2 bases, with 9 bases between. CDR3 length: 15 residues. The CDR3 DNA follows: TGTGCCAGCAGCTTAGGTTCCTCTCCCTACAATGAGCAGTTCTTC. Encoded protein: CASSLGSSPYNEQFF.

The V and J genes are TRBV5-1 and TRBJ1-2; 8 bases match TRBD1. The CDR3 runs to 15 residues. Per germline, CDR1 SGHRS and CDR2 YFSETQ. V dropped 4 bases and J dropped 8; count of bases not matched to a gene: 13. The CDR3 DNA reads as TGCGCCAGCAGCCTAGACCCCGGACAGGGAGGAGGCTACACCTTC. Protein product: CASSLDPGQGGGYTF.